The 24 T cell receptor beta chains below were found in one sample sequenced in a study of T-cell reconstitution after alpha-beta-depleted transplantation in children. During its preparation, the TCRbeta library received unique molecular identifiers. MiXCR, applied by TCRdb to the PCR reads, yields one record per CDR3 protein. The data show around 480,000 distinct CDR3 sequences, about 31% seen once. Sequencing was performed on PBMCs from the stem cell graft donor, taken from the stem cell graft. All receptors come from a human donor who donated a stem cell graft to a child with aplastic anemia.

This clonotype was detected only a few times. The chain is built from TRBV9 and TRBJ1-2; D is possibly TRBD1 (6 bases). The CDR3 loop spans 13 amino acids. Germline lookup yields CDR1 SGDLS and CDR2 YYNGEE. Trimming pared 3 bases from V and 3 bases from J, leaving 9 bases between. This chain's CDR3 is CASSEDSDYGYTF. CDR3 DNA: TGTGCCAGCAGCGAGGACAGCGACTATGGCTACACCTTC.

This chain joins TRBV10-3 and TRBJ2-1; tentative D call: TRBD2 (5 bases). Looked up from germline, CDR1 is ENHRY and CDR2 is SYGVKD. The ends were cut back, 0 bases at V and 0 bases at J, with 9 bases in the middle. CDR3 length: 16 residues. CDR3 sequence: CAISESSSTSYNEQFF. The CDR3, as DNA: TGTGCCATCAGTGAGTCGTCTAGCACCTCCTACAATGAGCAGTTCTTC.

This clonotype was seen only a few times. The chain joins TRBV27 to TRBJ2-7, with D perhaps matching TRBD1 (6 bases). Germline V lookup: CDR1 MNHEY, CDR2 SMNVEV (reference sequence). Trimming removed 4 bases at V and 2 bases at J, with 21 bases between. This CDR3 comprises 17 residues. The CDR3 bases are TGTGCCAGCAGTTATCCGCCTAAGGGGGAGTCGCCCTACGAGCAGTACGTC. Encoded protein: CASSYPPKGESPYEQYV.

The chain is built from TRBV9 and TRBJ2-3, with 8 bases fitting TRBD1. The trim removed 4 bases at V and 2 bases at J, leaving 12 bases unmatched. Germline V gene lookup returns CDR1 SGDLS and CDR2 YYNGEE. The CDR3 runs 17 residues. The CDR3 DNA is TGTGCCAGCAGCTCCTCTCCAGGGGGCTGGCCCACAGATACGCAGTATTTT. Protein sequence: CASSSSPGGWPTDTQYF.

The chain links TRBV6-2 or TRBV6-3 to TRBJ2-4, with 8 bases identical to TRBD2. With V trimmed by 7 bases and J by 7 bases, 6 bases remained unmatched. CDR1 and CDR2 from the germline V gene are MNHEY and SVGEGT. The CDR3 consists of 13 residues. DNA for the CDR3: TGTGCCAGCATGTTAGCGGGAAAGAACATTCAGTACTTC. Protein sequence: CASMLAGKNIQYF.

This clonotype was found a few times. J is TRBJ2-7 and V is TRBV20-1, with D possibly called TRBD1 or TRBD2 (5 bases each). The CDR3 has 12 amino acids. V lost 5 bases to trimming and J lost 1 base, with 9 bases between them. Germline-derived CDR1 and CDR2 are DFQATT and SNEGSKA (reference sequence). In nucleotides, the CDR3 is TGCAGTGCTGAGGGGCTATCCTACGAGCAGTACTTC. Translated, it gives CSAEGLSYEQYF.

This chain joins TRBV7-9 and TRBJ2-7; D assignment may be TRBD1 or TRBD2 (5 bases each). Deletions cut 3 bases from V and 4 bases from J, with 10 bases between. The germline V gene has CDR1 SEHNR and CDR2 FQNEAQ (reference sequence). The length of the CDR3 is 13 residues. CDR3 amino acids: CASSFPWGYEQYF. DNA of the CDR3: TGTGCCAGCAGCTTCCCATGGGGGTACGAGCAGTACTTC. Full variable domain (remainder filled in from reference TRBV7-9 and TRBJ2-7): DTGVSQNPRHKITKRGQNVTFRCDPISEHNRLYWYRQTLGQGPEFLTYFQNEAQLEKSRLLSDRFSAERPKGSFSTLEIQRTEQGDSAMYLCASSFPWGYEQYFGPGTRLTVT.

There are a few counts of this clonotype. The chain is built from TRBV5-1 and TRBJ2-7, with D perhaps given as TRBD1 or TRBD2 (5 bases each). There are 19 residues in the CDR3. V was shortened by 0 bases and J by 0 bases, with 22 bases between the two germline ends. The germline V gene has CDR1 SGHRS and CDR2 YFSETQ. The CDR3 sequence is CASSLEGPGRGKSSYEQYV. CDR3 DNA: TGCGCCAGCAGCTTGGAGGGGCCGGGAAGGGGAAAGAGCTCCTACGAGCAGTACGTC.

The chain employs TRBV29-1 and TRBJ2-3; D may be TRBD2 (5 bases). This CDR3 has 16 amino acids. The V and J ends lost 4 bases and 0 bases respectively, with 17 bases between them. Germline V gene lookup returns CDR1 SQVTM and CDR2 ANQGSEA. The CDR3 sequence: CSVAPYSAGSTDTQYF. In DNA form, the CDR3 reads TGCAGCGTTGCACCTTATTCGGCGGGTAGCACAGATACGCAGTATTTT.

Only a few counts were recorded for this clonotype. The J gene is TRBJ1-1, the V gene TRBV10-3; TRBD1 aligns across 9 bases. The CDR3 loop spans 13 amino acids. J gave up 6 bases and V 6 bases, and 5 bases lay outside the gene matches. Germline CDR1 is ENHRY and CDR2 is SYGVKD. The CDR3 region has the DNA TGTGCCATCAGCGAGGACAGGGGCGCTGAAGCTTTCTTT. Translation: CAISEDRGAEAFF.

Only a few counts were recorded for this clonotype. The rearrangement uses TRBV5-1 and TRBJ2-5; maybe TRBD2 (5 bases). The CDR3 is 14 amino acids. Germline V gene data show CDR1 as SGHRS and CDR2 as YFSETQ. V lost 4 bases, J lost 4 bases, and 14 bases lay in between. This CDR3 is CASSGNRGTETQYF. In nucleotides, the CDR3 is TGCGCCAGCAGCGGAAACCGGGGAACAGAGACCCAGTACTTC.

V is TRBV4-3 and J is TRBJ2-1; D unclear. Germline CDR1 is LGHNA and CDR2 is YSLEER. The V end was cut by 4 bases, the J end by 0 bases, with 10 bases between. The CDR3 spans 15 residues. The CDR3 is CASSPAASSYNEQFF. The DNA for the CDR3 is TGCGCCAGCAGCCCGGCGGCCAGCTCCTACAATGAGCAGTTCTTC.

This clonotype was picked up a small number of times. The chain has TRBV7-2 and TRBJ1-2; the D is unclear. The CDR3 is made up of 15 amino acids. The germline V gene has CDR1 SGHTA and CDR2 FQGNSA. Between the trimmed V and J ends, which lost 3 bases and 4 bases, there was a span of 15 bases. The CDR3 spells CASSFREGRGYGYTF. For the CDR3, the DNA is TGTGCCAGCAGCTTTAGGGAGGGCCGAGGCTATGGCTACACCTTC. Full variable domain (remainder filled in from reference TRBV7-2 and TRBJ1-2): GAGVSQSPSNKVTEKGKDVELRCDPISGHTALYWYRQSLGQGLEFLIYFQGNSAPDKSGLPSDRFSAERTGGSVSTLTIQRTQQEDSAVYLCASSFREGRGYGYTFGSGTRLTVV.

The chain combines TRBV5-1 with TRBJ1-1; 8 nucleotides agree with TRBD1. J lost 1 base, V lost 5 bases, and 7 bases had no gene match. Germline CDR1 is SGHRS and CDR2 is YFSETQ. CDR3 length: 15 residues. DNA of the CDR3: TGCGCCAGCAGGGTGCAGGGGGCTTCGAACACTGAAGCTTTCTTT. It specifies CASRVQGASNTEAFF. Looking up the rest from reference TRBV5-1 and TRBJ1-1 gives the full variable domain: KAGVTQTPRYLIKTRGQQVTLSCSPISGHRSVSWYQQTPGQGLQFLFEYFSETQRNKGNFPGRFSGRQFSNSRSEMNVSTLELGDSALYLCASRVQGASNTEAFFGQGTRLTVV.

The chain links TRBV6-1 to TRBJ2-3; the match to TRBD2 covers 9 bases. This CDR3 is built from 15 residues. V lost 6 bases and J lost 2; bases outside the gene matches: 6. Germline V gene sequence: CDR1 MNHNS, CDR2 SASEGT. DNA for the CDR3: TGTGCCAGCAGCAGTCCTAGCGGGGACACAGATACGCAGTATTTT. This codes for CASSSPSGDTDTQYF.

V gene TRBV7-9 combines with J gene TRBJ1-5, with a weak D call TRBD1 (6 bases). V gave up 2 bases and J gave up 2 bases, with 10 bases separating them. The CDR3 spans 15 residues. The germline CDR1 and CDR2 sequences are SEHNR and FQNEAQ (reference sequence). CDR3: CASSLTSGGNQPQHF. The DNA of the CDR3 is TGTGCCAGCAGCTTAACCTCAGGGGGCAATCAGCCCCAGCATTTT.

This clonotype showed up just a few times. CDR3 residues: CASSLKGTHADTQYF. The DNA for the CDR3 is TGTGCCAGCAGCCTAAAGGGGACACACGCAGATACGCAGTATTTT. The V call is TRBV9, the J call TRBJ2-3, with D perhaps TRBD1 (6 bases). This CDR3 is built from 15 residues. Trimming removed 4 bases from V and 4 bases from J, with 16 bases in between. From germline, CDR1 is SGDLS and CDR2 YYNGEE.

V and J are TRBV2 and TRBJ2-7; TRBD1 matches 7 bases. Losses at the gene ends were 6 bases for V and 0 bases for J; bases not matched to a gene: 5. CDR1 is SNHLY, CDR2 FYNNEI, per germline. The CDR3 covers 14 residues. The CDR3 bases are TGTGCCAGCAGGGACACAGGGGACTCCTACGAGCAGTACGTC. Translation gives CASRDTGDSYEQYV.

The V and J genes are TRBV29-1 and TRBJ2-5; 7 bases are shared with TRBD2. V shed 6 bases, J shed 3 bases, and the junction held 13 bases outside the gene matches. Per germline, CDR1 SQVTM and CDR2 ANQGSEA. This CDR3 contains 15 residues. The CDR3 here is CSVSAAGVGKETQYF. CDR3 nucleotide sequence: TGCAGCGTATCCGCCGCGGGAGTTGGGAAAGAGACCCAGTACTTC.

This clonotype was counted between two and nine times. The rearrangement links TRBV6-1 to TRBJ1-4; D gene uncertain. This CDR3 contains 13 residues. Per the germline V gene, CDR1 is MNHNS and CDR2 is SASEGT. V was pared by 8 bases and J by 11 bases, with 18 bases between. The CDR3 loop reads CASHPHPLGKLFF. CDR3 coding DNA: TGTGCCAGCCACCCCCACCCTCTAGGGAAACTGTTTTTT.

This clonotype was seen more than once but under ten times. The rearrangement uses TRBV11-2 and TRBJ2-5; D may correspond to TRBD1 or TRBD2 (5 bases each). Germline-derived CDR1 and CDR2 are SGHAT and FQNNGV. This CDR3 spans 15 amino acids. V lost 4 bases and J lost 5, with 17 bases in between. The CDR3 loop is CASSSSRARRETQYF. For the CDR3, the DNA is TGTGCCAGCAGCTCGAGCAGGGCCCGGAGGGAGACCCAGTACTTC.

This clonotype has a handful of counts. V gene TRBV19 combines with J gene TRBJ1-2; D possibly corresponds to TRBD1 (6 bases). Trimming left V 3 bases short and J 8 bases short, with 19 bases between. CDR3 size: 15 residues. The V gene's germline CDR1 is LNHDA and CDR2 SQIVND (reference sequence). The DNA of the CDR3 is TGTGCCAGTAGTATTACTTACAGGGTGAAAAAAGGCTACACCTTC. This sequence encodes CASSITYRVKKGYTF.

This clonotype came up a few times. This chain joins TRBV12-3 or TRBV12-4 and TRBJ1-3; maybe TRBD1 (5 bases). Between the trimmed V and J ends, which lost 5 bases and 4 bases, there was a span of 18 bases. The CDR3 consists of 16 residues. The CDR3 loop is CASSGGSLGGGNTIYF. CDR3 coding DNA: TGTGCCAGCAGTGGCGGCAGCCTTGGGGGAGGAAACACCATATATTTT.

The chain is built from TRBV18 and TRBJ2-1, with a weak D call TRBD2 (5 bases). Germline V gene lookup returns CDR1 KGHSH and CDR2 LQKENI. This CDR3 is 14 amino acids long. Trimming removed 4 bases from V and 6 bases from J, with 13 bases in between. The CDR3, as DNA: TGTGCCAGCTCACTCCTGGACTCGTCCAATGAGCAGTTCTTC. Amino acids: CASSLLDSSNEQFF.